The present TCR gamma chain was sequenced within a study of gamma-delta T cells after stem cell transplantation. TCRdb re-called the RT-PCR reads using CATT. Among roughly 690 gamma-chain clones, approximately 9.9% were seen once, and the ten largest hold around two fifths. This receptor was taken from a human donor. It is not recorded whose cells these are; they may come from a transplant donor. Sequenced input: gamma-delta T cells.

Here the CDR3 reads CATWDFYYKKLF. DNA for the CDR3: TGTGCCACCTGGGATTTCTATTATAAGAAACTCTTT. This chain uses TRGV8 with TRGJ1 or TRGJ2. This CDR3 contains 12 residues. The ends lost 3 bases at V and 4 bases at J; junction bases unmatched: 3. In germline, CDR1 is VENAVY, CDR2 YDSYNSRV.